The 2 T cell receptor beta chains below all came from one sample that was sequenced in a study of blood T cell repertoires in COVID-19. Method: immunoSEQ multiplex PCR; TCRdb's copy keeps in-frame clones and lacks some. The sample has around 250,000 clones; 84% are singletons. Sequenced sample: peripheral blood. These receptor sequences come from a woman in her 40s who had recovered from COVID-19.

This chain joins TRBV19 and TRBJ1-2; TRBD1 matches 8 bases. Germline V gene lookup returns CDR1 LNHDA and CDR2 SQIVND (reference sequence). The V and J ends lost 0 bases and 5 bases, in that order; junction bases with no gene match: 8. The CDR3 spans 16 residues. The CDR3 loop reads CASSIDQMDREYGYTF. CDR3 bases: TGTGCCAGTAGTATAGATCAAATGGACAGGGAGTATGGCTACACCTTC. Full variable domain (outside the CDR3, taken from reference TRBV19 and TRBJ1-2): DGGITQSPKYLFRKEGQNVTLSCEQNLNHDAMYWYRQDPGQGLRLIYYSQIVNDFQKGDIAEGYSVSREKKESFPLTVTSAQKNPTAFYLCASSIDQMDREYGYTFGSGTRLTVV.

The V gene is TRBV7-2, the J gene TRBJ1-1, with D possibly matching TRBD1 (6 bases). The germline V and J ends were trimmed by 5 bases and 6 bases, with 16 bases remaining between them. The CDR3 contains 14 residues. Germline V gene lookup returns CDR1 SGHTA and CDR2 FQGNSA. In DNA form, the CDR3 reads TGTGCCAGCAGCCCGGGGGGGCCCGAGGCTGAAGCTTTCTTT. This codes for CASSPGGPEAEAFF.